This TCR beta chain originates from a study of cytomegalovirus exposure and HLA in healthy donors. Study results and limitations: Cytomegalovirus-associated TCR beta chains were listed, numbering some 150. In vitro data verified a few CMV-associated chains as specific for CMV antigens. High specificity and sensitivity for cytomegalovirus status were reported for the classifier.

Points on this clone: Its matching antigen is unknown.

Repertoires were generated with immunoSEQ multiplex PCR, while TCRdb's copy carries only in-frame clones and drops some. The repertoire holds around 300,000 clones, with roughly 88% as singletons. Donors came from a validation cohort of some 130 subjects, distinct from the first 666-subject cohort. The material sequenced was PBMCs. This receptor was obtained from a man aged 25-45 years in good health and CMV-seronegative.

CDR3: CAWSEGGSREQYF. DNA for the CDR3: TGTGCCTGGAGTGAAGGGGGCAGCAGGGAGCAGTACTTC. The chain couples TRBV30 to TRBJ2-7; 7 bases align to TRBD1. V was clipped by 1 base and J by 7 bases; unmatched bases: 7. This CDR3 comprises 13 residues. CDR1 is GTSNPN and CDR2 is SVGIG in the germline V gene (reference sequence).